The rows below give T cell receptor beta chains drawn from one sample of a study of blood T cell repertoires in COVID-19. Measured with immunoSEQ multiplex PCR; TCRdb has only the in-frame clones, and not every one. The repertoire holds under 400,000 clones, with about 88% as singletons. Sample: PBMCs or T cells enriched from blood (not recorded which). These receptors were collected from a woman in her twenties or thirties who had been exposed to COVID-19. Each CDR3 is given with its conserved first and last residue. The D gene is left open where the match is weak. Some rows have no size entry. The others give once, few or many, or a class for an expanded clone.

v_gene	j_gene	abundance	d_gene	CDR3aa	CDR3nt
TRBV18	TRBJ1-5	-	-	CASSPPGGTNSNQPQHF	TGTGCCAGCTCACCACCCGGAGGGACCAACAGCAATCAGCCCCAGCATTTT
TRBV9	TRBJ1-6	-	-	CASSVGRDSPLHF	TGTGCCAGCAGCGTAGGGAGGGATTCACCCCTCCACTTT
TRBV15	TRBJ2-7	-	-	CATSRDQGPGGIYEQYF	TGTGCCACCAGCAGAGATCAGGGTCCCGGAGGGATCTACGAGCAGTACTTC
TRBV7-3	TRBJ2-1	-	TRBD2	CASSLPTSGSEGSYNEQFF	TGTGCCAGCAGCTTGCCGACTAGCGGGAGCGAGGGCTCCTACAATGAGCAGTTCTTC
TRBV19	TRBJ1-1	-	-	CASRKGVVNTEAFF	TGTGCCAGTAGGAAGGGGGTGGTGAACACTGAAGCTTTCTTT
TRBV7-9	TRBJ2-3	-	-	CASSSRGGTPPDTQYF	TGTGCCAGCAGCTCCCGCGGGGGCACACCGCCAGATACGCAGTATTTT
TRBV19	TRBJ2-1	-	-	CASSIPDSISYNEQFF	TGTGCCAGTAGTATCCCTGACAGCATCTCCTACAATGAGCAGTTCTTC
TRBV7-2	TRBJ2-1	-	-	CASSLFSIYRDVNNEQFF	TGTGCCAGCAGCTTGTTTTCGATCTACAGGGACGTTAACAATGAGCAGTTCTTC
TRBV6-4	TRBJ1-2	medium-sized	TRBD1	CASSDSDRGGYTF	TGTGCCAGCAGTGACTCGGACAGGGGTGGCTACACCTTC
TRBV6-5	TRBJ1-2	-	-	CASTMVYGYTF	TGTGCCAGCACTATGGTTTATGGCTACACCTTC
TRBV2	TRBJ2-5	-	-	CASSTDRLNQETQYF	TGTGCCAGCAGCACGGACAGACTAAACCAAGAGACCCAGTACTTC
TRBV4-1	TRBJ2-2	-	-	CASSAVLTEFTGELFF	TGCGCCAGCAGCGCCGTCCTGACAGAGTTCACCGGGGAGCTGTTTTTT
TRBV7-2	TRBJ2-1	-	-	CASSAQGIWNEQFF	TGTGCCAGCAGCGCACAGGGAATTTGGAATGAGCAGTTCTTC
TRBV28	TRBJ1-3	-	-	CASSLTSLGGDSGNTIYF	TGTGCCAGCAGCCTGACTAGTCTAGGGGGGGACTCTGGAAACACCATATATTTT
TRBV18	TRBJ1-1	-	-	CASSPGVDTEAFF	TGTGCCAGCTCACCCGGGGTGGACACTGAAGCTTTCTTT